This T cell receptor beta chain emerged from a study of OX40 agonist ivuxolimab in advanced cancers. Looking at the study overall: Ivuxolimab was an agonistic, fully human IgG2 monoclonal antibody directed against OX40 (CD134), a costimulatory receptor. The paper covers the monotherapy dose-escalation part of the phase I ivuxolimab trial, which included N of about 50 patients. Intravenous ivuxolimab was administered to patients every 2 weeks at six dose levels: 0.01, 0.1, 0.3, 1.5, 3 and 10 mg/kg. Prior anti-PD-1, anti-PD-L1 or anti-CTLA-4 therapy was permitted, and checkpoint inhibitors had been received by roughly 40% of dose-escalation patients. Among the 52 dose-escalation patients, about 20 had hepatocellular carcinoma, roughly 15 melanoma, 9 renal cell carcinoma and 9 head and neck cancer. Peripheral TCRbeta sequencing was intended to test whether TCR sequence diversity was altered and clonal T-cell expansion was caused by ivuxolimab. In the dose-escalation cohort, around four fifths of patients were male, and the mean age was roughly 60 years with a range of about 20 to 80. Partial responses occurred in three dose-escalation patients: two with cutaneous melanoma and one with hepatocellular carcinoma.

This clone was seen a handful of times. Which antigen it targets is not known. Base-call qualities are not available, and no considerably larger clone is one nucleotide away. The trial excluded patients who had a history of autoimmune disease or were on systemic immunosuppression. Peripheral blood for TCR sequencing was drawn from every dose cohort at baseline, at cycle 4 day 1 and at cycle 7 day 1. Samples were obtained from an open-label, multicenter, first-in-human phase I dose-escalation trial of ivuxolimab. Adults with locally advanced or metastatic melanoma, renal cell carcinoma, hepatocellular carcinoma or head and neck squamous cell carcinoma were enrolled in the trial. Before TCR sequencing, CD4+ T cells and CD8+ T cells from peripheral blood were sorted into separate populations. Genomic DNA was extracted from sorted cells for sequencing of the TCRbeta CDR3 region. The immunoSEQ Assay was used to sequence the TCRbeta CDR3 regions. TCRdb stores this immuneACCESS table with in-frame sequences only. Part of the clones is absent; in the studies checked, under half of the shortfall reflects unresolved V genes, and no reason is known for the rest. Here the sample has some 21,000 clones; 70% to 85% occur a single time. The biggest ten clones account for 30% to 35% of the sample.

The research as a whole found: On average, CD8+ T cells showed more expanded clones than CD4+ T cells after ivuxolimab. Partial responders in the 0.1-3.0 mg/kg groups had among the lowest normalized peripheral clonal expansion, especially among CD8+ T cells. At doses from 0.1 to 3.0 mg/kg, clonal expansion was seen in both CD4+ and CD8+ blood T cells between baseline and week 6. Antigen specificity was not determined for the clonally expanded peripheral T cells. Low levels of normalized T-cell clonal expansion were also seen in some patients who did not respond.

The germline V gene (reference sequence) provides CDR1 GTSNPN and CDR2 SVGIG. CDR3 length: 17 amino acids, cysteine to phenylalanine. The read is trimmed to its CDR3 DNA, 51 bases read in frame from base 1. Compared with germline, V lacks 1 base and J lacks 2 bases; bases without a gene match: 6. The rearranged chain carries TRBV30 and TRBJ2-1; 12 bases in between match TRBD2. The receptor comes from an adult with an advanced solid tumor such as melanoma, head and neck, liver or kidney cancer. The specimen was CD4+ or CD8+ T cells sorted from blood, collected in a trial of the OX40 agonist ivuxolimab. The CDR3 here reads CAWSALLAGGTYNEQFF. In nucleotide form, the sequence is TGTGCCTGGAGTGCGCTACTAGCGGGAGGAACCTACAATGAGCAGTTCTTC. With the portions outside the CDR3 filled from the reference TRBV30 and TRBJ2-1 genes, the complete variable region becomes SQTIHQWPATLVQPVGSPLSLECTVEGTSNPNLYWYRQAAGRGLQLLFYSVGIGQISSEVPQNLSASRPQDRQFILSSKKLLLSDSGFYLCAWSALLAGGTYNEQFFGPGTRLTVL.